This record looks at one T cell receptor (beta chain) sequence and its context. Its antigen is not known. For sorted subsets, about 0.2 ug DNA per replicate equaled roughly 30,000 T cell genomes. Clones were sequenced by immunoSEQ multiplex PCR, and TCRdb holds only the in-frame ones, with some missing. The table includes about 600,000 clones, approximately 97% detected once. The data are from a study of shared clonotypes between healthy human individuals. General study findings and limits: Measured sharing among donors was expected to vary with sequencing depth.

J was trimmed by 6 bases and V by 3 bases; bases with no gene match: 2. The CDR3 is made up of 13 amino acids. Germline values: CDR1 KGHSH, CDR2 LQKENI. The chain has TRBV18 and TRBJ1-5; 7 positions match TRBD1. Specimen: naive CD4+ T cells sorted from blood. The subset here: CD45RA+ positively selected. The origin of this receptor is a woman aged 25-40 years in good health. Written as DNA, the CDR3 is TGTGCCAGCTCACCCGACAGGGCTCAGCCCCAGCATTTT. This translates into CASSPDRAQPQHF. Using reference TRBV18 and TRBJ1-5 for the parts outside the CDR3, the full variable domain is NAGVMQNPRHLVRRRGQEARLRCSPMKGHSHVYWYRQLPEEGLKFMVYLQKENIIDESGMPKERFSAEFPKEGPSILRIQQVVRGDSAAYFCASSPDRAQPQHFGDGTRLSIL.